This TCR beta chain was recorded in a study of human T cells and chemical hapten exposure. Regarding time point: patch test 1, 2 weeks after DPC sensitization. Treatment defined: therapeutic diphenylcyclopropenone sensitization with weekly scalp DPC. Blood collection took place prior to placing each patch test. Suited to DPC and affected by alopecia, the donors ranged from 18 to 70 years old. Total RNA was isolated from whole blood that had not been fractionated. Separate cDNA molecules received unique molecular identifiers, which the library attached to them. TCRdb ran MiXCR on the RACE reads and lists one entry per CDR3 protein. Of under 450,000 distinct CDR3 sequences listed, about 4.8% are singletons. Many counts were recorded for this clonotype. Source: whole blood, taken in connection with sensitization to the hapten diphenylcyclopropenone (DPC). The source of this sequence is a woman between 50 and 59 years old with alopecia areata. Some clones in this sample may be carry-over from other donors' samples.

CDR3 sequence reads: CASSLAGHTDTQYF. The CDR3 DNA sequence: TGTGCCAGCAGCTTAGCGGGTCACACAGATACGCAGTATTTT. The chain is built from TRBV7-9 and TRBJ2-3; D is ambiguous. Trimming removed 0 bases from V and 2 bases from J, with 6 bases in between. In germline, CDR1 is SEHNR, CDR2 FQNEAQ (reference sequence). There are 14 residues in the CDR3.